Below, one TCR beta chain is given with its context. Its specificity is unknown. Trimming pared 1 base from V and 0 bases from J, leaving 13 bases between. This CDR3 contains 18 residues. The germline CDR1 and CDR2 sequences are SEHNR and FQNEAQ (reference sequence). The entry originates in a study of T cell repertoires in cytomegalovirus infection. On the study more broadly: Matching HLA type, along with CMV infection, was indicated by public TCR beta signatures.

Study-level results: Cumulative frequency (of public TCR beta family members) identified carriers of CMV plus the relevant HLA. Clonotypes of TCR beta that were HLA-C-restricted and CMV-specific dominated the ex vivo response.

One entry per CDR3 protein results from TCRdb running MiXCR on the reads. The sample consists of about 680,000 distinct CDR3 sequences, roughly 26% of them appearing once. The receptor was derived from a human donor in good health (CMV status not recorded). Some clones in this sample may be carry-over from other donors' samples. The sequencing sample was made of CD8+ T cells from PBMCs. This sequence joins TRBV7-9 and TRBJ2-6; possible D gene TRBD1, 5 bases. Here the CDR3 DNA reads TGTGCCAGCAGCTTAGGCAGGGTCGATCGCTCTGGGGCCAACGTCCTGACTTTC. This gives the protein CASSLGRVDRSGANVLTF. Looking up the rest from reference TRBV7-9 and TRBJ2-6 gives the full variable domain: DTGVSQNPRHKITKRGQNVTFRCDPISEHNRLYWYRQTLGQGPEFLTYFQNEAQLEKSRLLSDRFSAERPKGSFSTLEIQRTEQGDSAMYLCASSLGRVDRSGANVLTFGAGSRLTVL.